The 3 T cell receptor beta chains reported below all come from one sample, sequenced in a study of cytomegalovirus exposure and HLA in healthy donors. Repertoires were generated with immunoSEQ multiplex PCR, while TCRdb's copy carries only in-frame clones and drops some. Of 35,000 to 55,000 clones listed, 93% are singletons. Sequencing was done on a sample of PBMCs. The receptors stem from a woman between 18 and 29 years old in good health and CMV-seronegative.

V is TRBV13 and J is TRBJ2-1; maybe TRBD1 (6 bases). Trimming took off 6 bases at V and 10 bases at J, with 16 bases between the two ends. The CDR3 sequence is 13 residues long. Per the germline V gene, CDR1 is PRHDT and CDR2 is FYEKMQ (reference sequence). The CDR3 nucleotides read TGTGCCAGCAGTTCTCCGGGGCAGGGGGAGCAGTTCTTC. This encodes CASSSPGQGEQFF.

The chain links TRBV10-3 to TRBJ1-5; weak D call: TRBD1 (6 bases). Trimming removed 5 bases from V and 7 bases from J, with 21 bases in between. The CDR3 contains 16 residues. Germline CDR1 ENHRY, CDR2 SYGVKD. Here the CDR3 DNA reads TGTGCCATCAGTATAACGGGACAAGATTTTGTACAGCCCCAGCATTTT. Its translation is CAISITGQDFVQPQHF.

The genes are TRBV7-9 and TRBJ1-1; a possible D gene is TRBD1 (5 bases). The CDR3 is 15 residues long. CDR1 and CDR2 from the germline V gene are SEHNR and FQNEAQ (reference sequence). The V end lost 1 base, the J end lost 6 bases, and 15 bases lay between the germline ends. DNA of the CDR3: TGTGCCAGCAGCTTAGAGGCGGGGGGTTGGGCTGAAGCTTTCTTT. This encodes CASSLEAGGWAEAFF. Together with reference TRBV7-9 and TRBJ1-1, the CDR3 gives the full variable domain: DTGVSQNPRHKITKRGQNVTFRCDPISEHNRLYWYRQTLGQGPEFLTYFQNEAQLEKSRLLSDRFSAERPKGSFSTLEIQRTEQGDSAMYLCASSLEAGGWAEAFFGQGTRLTVV.